The T cell receptor (beta chain) under discussion was sequenced for a study of CD8+ T cells in alopecia areata. A FACSAria was used to sort CD4+ and CD8+ T cells. These cells came from PBMCs. To note about this clone: Its antigen is undetermined.

Germline loops: CDR1 SNHLY, CDR2 FYNNEI. The CDR3 is 13 residues long. V dropped 7 bases and J dropped 2; count of bases not matched to a gene: 1. Study outcomes and limitations: Higher clonality and more expanded CD8+ clones appeared in lesional than normal scalp.

cDNA reverse transcribed from extracted RNA served as the sequencing template. Here immunoSEQ multiplex PCR was the method, and the copy in TCRdb shows in-frame clones only, minus some. The data contain around 120,000 clones, 55% to 80% of them singletons. The receptor comes from a human donor in good health. The source material was CD4+ T cells sorted from blood. This chain links TRBV2 with TRBJ1-4; 7 bases fit TRBD1. The CDR3 loop reads CASIRGTNEKLFF. Written as DNA, the CDR3 is TGTGCCAGCATCAGGGGGACTAATGAAAAACTGTTTTTT.